This T cell receptor beta chain was captured by sequencing in a study of control samples from healthy donors and cancer patients. Only in-frame clones appear in the TCRdb table, and some are missing; sequencing was by immunoSEQ multiplex PCR. The sample yields some 96,000 clones, roughly 93% seen once. This CDR3 has 13 amino acids. CDR1 is WSHSY, CDR2 SAAADI, per germline. With 7 bases removed from V and 0 bases from J, the gap between germline ends came to 9 bases. This clone has a single count. Source material: blood. This clonotype was sampled from a man aged 18 to 30 in good health. The V gene is TRBV10-2, the J gene TRBJ1-1; TRBD1 might be the D (5 bases). The CDR3 loop reads CASIETVNTEAFF. The CDR3 DNA sequence: TGCGCCAGCATCGAGACAGTGAACACTGAAGCTTTCTTT.